This is a list of T cell receptor beta chains from one sample in a study of cytomegalovirus exposure and HLA in healthy donors. TCRdb keeps only in-frame clones here, not all; method: immunoSEQ multiplex PCR. In the table there are around 150,000 clones, 65% to 70% of which are singletons. The sample taken for sequencing was PBMCs. The receptors originated from a man in his thirties or forties in good health and CMV-seropositive. Both conserved end residues are part of each CDR3. A D gene is named only where the DNA matches it firmly. Expanded clones are given a class, and other clones once, few, many or no size at all.

few,TRBD1,TRBV6-1,TRBJ2-2,17,TGTGCCAGCAGTGGCGTTGGGGGACAGGGTTCCACCGGGGAGCTGTTTTTT,CASSGVGGQGSTGELFF
few,TRBD1,TRBV19,TRBJ2-7,16,TGTGCCAGTAGTAGAGACGGACAGGTCCACTCCTACGAGCAGTACTTC,CASSRDGQVHSYEQYF
NA,TRBD1,TRBV13,TRBJ2-6,15,TGTGCCAGCAGCTCACAGGGGTCTGGGGCCAACGTCCTGACTTTC,CASSSQGSGANVLTF
NA,TRBD1,TRBV30,TRBJ1-5,15,TGTGCCTGGAGTACCCGACAGGGGATGGTGAAGCCCCAGCATTTT,CAWSTRQGMVKPQHF
NA,NA,TRBV10-3,TRBJ1-1,13,TGTGCCATCAGAGGGGCCGAGAACACTGAAGCTTTCTTT,CAIRGAENTEAFF
few,NA,TRBV2,TRBJ2-5,12,TGTGCCACATTAGACAGCACAGAGACCCAGTACTTC,CATLDSTETQYF
few,NA,TRBV2,TRBJ2-7,13,TGTGCCACCCTAAAGGAGCCCTCCTACGAGCAGTACTTC,CATLKEPSYEQYF
few,NA,TRBV6-1,TRBJ1-1,10,TGTGCCAGCGTTACCTATGAAGCTTTCTTT,CASVTYEAFF
NA,NA,TRBV7-2,TRBJ2-5,15,TGTGCCAGCGGCATCCTTGTAGGGGTAGCAGAGACCCAGTACTTC,CASGILVGVAETQYF
NA,NA,TRBV7-9,TRBJ2-1,13,TGTGCCAGCAGCTTAGGGGGCGGGATTGAGCAGTTCTTC,CASSLGGGIEQFF
once,TRBD1,TRBV18,TRBJ2-2,14,TGTGCCAGCTCACAGGGACAGCCCACCGGGGAGCTGTTTTTT,CASSQGQPTGELFF
NA,TRBD1,TRBV27,TRBJ2-7,13,TGTGCCAGCAGTTGGGACAGGGGCTACGAGCAGTACTTC,CASSWDRGYEQYF
few,TRBD2,TRBV6-1,TRBJ2-1,16,TGTGCCAGCAGTGAAAACCTAGCGGGAATCTACAATGAGCAGTTCTTC,CASSENLAGIYNEQFF
NA,TRBD2,TRBV6-5,TRBJ2-1,12,TGTGCCAGCAGTTCCTCCCTAGCGGCGCAGTTCTTC,CASSSSLAAQFF
NA,NA,TRBV25-1,TRBJ2-3,14,TGTGCCAGCAGTGACACCGGGAGTTCAGATACGCAGTATTTT,CASSDTGSSDTQYF
NA,NA,TRBV9,TRBJ1-2,12,TGTGCCAGCAGCCAAGGGGTCTATGGCTACACCTTC,CASSQGVYGYTF
NA,TRBD1,TRBV5-6,TRBJ1-3,16,TGTGCCAGCAATAAAGTTGGACAGGGTTCTGGAAACACCATATATTTT,CASNKVGQGSGNTIYF
once,TRBD1,TRBV7-9,TRBJ2-7,16,TGTGCCAGCAGCGTGACCGGGACAGGGGCCTCCTACGAGCAGTACTTC,CASSVTGTGASYEQYF
NA,TRBD1,TRBV18,TRBJ1-1,18,TGTGCCAGCTCACCACCCGGACAGGGGGCGCTAAGGGACACTGAAGCTTTCTTT,CASSPPGQGALRDTEAFF
NA,TRBD2,TRBV6-6,TRBJ2-1,15,TGTGCCAGCAGTTACTTTCGGGAGGCCTCCAATGAGCAGTTCTTC,CASSYFREASNEQFF
NA,NA,TRBV10-3,TRBJ1-1,14,TGTGCCATCACCCTCGGCGGCGGGAACACTGAAGCTTTCTTT,CAITLGGGNTEAFF
NA,NA,TRBV2,TRBJ1-4,11,TGTGCCAGCAGTGAAAGCGAAAAACTGTTTTTT,CASSESEKLFF
NA,TRBD1,TRBV14,TRBJ2-7,15,TGTGCCAGCAGCCAAGAAGCGAGGGGGCCCTACGAGCAGTACTTC,CASSQEARGPYEQYF
NA,NA,TRBV6-5,TRBJ2-7,15,TGTGCCAGCAGTTACTTCGGGACAAATACCTACGAGCAGTACTTC,CASSYFGTNTYEQYF
NA,NA,TRBV18,TRBJ1-1,17,TGTGCCAGCTCACCAGGGCAGGGGCGCCTTATGAACACTGAAGCTTTCTTT,CASSPGQGRLMNTEAFF
NA,TRBD2,TRBV5-1,TRBJ2-3,16,TGCGCCAGCAGCTCCGTACTAGCGGGAGAAGTAGATACGCAGTATTTT,CASSSVLAGEVDTQYF
NA,NA,TRBV2,TRBJ2-3,14,TGTGCCAGCAGAAAGACAGAAAACACAGATACGCAGTATTTT,CASRKTENTDTQYF
NA,TRBD1,TRBV15,TRBJ2-5,14,TGTGCCACCAGCACTTACAGGGGGGAAGAGACCCAGTACTTC,CATSTYRGEETQYF
NA,TRBD2,TRBV2,TRBJ2-1,13,TGTGCCAGCAGTGATGGGGGGGGCAATGAGCAGTTCTTC,CASSDGGGNEQFF
NA,TRBD1,TRBV27,TRBJ1-1,16,TGTGCCAGTCGGGACAGTTGGGACACTACAAACACTGAAGCTTTCTTT,CASRDSWDTTNTEAFF